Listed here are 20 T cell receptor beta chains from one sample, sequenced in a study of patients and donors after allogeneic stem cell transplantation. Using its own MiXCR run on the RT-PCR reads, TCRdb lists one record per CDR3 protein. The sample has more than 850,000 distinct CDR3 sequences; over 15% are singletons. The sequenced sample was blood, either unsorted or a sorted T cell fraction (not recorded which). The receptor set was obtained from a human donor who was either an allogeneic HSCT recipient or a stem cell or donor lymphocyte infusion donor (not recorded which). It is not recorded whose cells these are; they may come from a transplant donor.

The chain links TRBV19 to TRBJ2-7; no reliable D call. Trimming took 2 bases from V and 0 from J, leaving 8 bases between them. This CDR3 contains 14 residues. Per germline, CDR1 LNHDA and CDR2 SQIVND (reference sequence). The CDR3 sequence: CASSIQTPSYEQYF. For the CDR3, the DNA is TGTGCCAGTAGTATACAAACACCCTCCTACGAGCAGTACTTC.

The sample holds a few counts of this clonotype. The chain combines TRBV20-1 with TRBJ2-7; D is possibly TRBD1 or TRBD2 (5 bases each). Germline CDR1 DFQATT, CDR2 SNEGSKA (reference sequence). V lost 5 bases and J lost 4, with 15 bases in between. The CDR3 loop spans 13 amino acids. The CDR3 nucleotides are TGCAGTGCTCGGGACCGAGCCGAGTACGAGCAGTACTTC. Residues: CSARDRAEYEQYF.

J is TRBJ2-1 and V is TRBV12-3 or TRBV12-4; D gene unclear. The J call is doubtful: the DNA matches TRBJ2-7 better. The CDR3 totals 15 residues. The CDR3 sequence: CASSLRRSSYNEQYF. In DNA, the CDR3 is TGTGCCAGCAGTTTGAGACGGAGCTCCTACAATGAGCAGTACTTC.

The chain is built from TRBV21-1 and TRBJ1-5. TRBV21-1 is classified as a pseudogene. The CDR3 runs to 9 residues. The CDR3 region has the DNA TGTGCCAGCACGCAGCCCCAGCATTTT. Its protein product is CASTQPQHF.

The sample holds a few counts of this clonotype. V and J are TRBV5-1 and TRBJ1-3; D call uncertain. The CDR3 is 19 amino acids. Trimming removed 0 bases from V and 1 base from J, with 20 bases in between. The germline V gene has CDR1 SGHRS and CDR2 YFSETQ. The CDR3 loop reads CASSLAGDTTVGSGNTIYF. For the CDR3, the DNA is TGCGCCAGCAGCTTGGCCGGTGACACAACCGTAGGTTCTGGAAACACCATATATTTT.

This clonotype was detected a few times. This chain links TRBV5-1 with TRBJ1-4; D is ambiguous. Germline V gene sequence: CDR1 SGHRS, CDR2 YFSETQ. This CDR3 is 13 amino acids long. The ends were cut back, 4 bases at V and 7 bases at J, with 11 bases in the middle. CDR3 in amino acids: CASSIGSPEKLFF. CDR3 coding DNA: TGCGCCAGCAGCATCGGGAGCCCTGAAAAACTGTTTTTT.

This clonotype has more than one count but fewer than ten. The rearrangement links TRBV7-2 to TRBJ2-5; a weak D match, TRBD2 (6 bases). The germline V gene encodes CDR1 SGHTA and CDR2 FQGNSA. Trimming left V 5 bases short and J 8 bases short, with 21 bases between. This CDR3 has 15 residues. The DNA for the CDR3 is TGTGCCAGCAGCCCCGCGATGAGGGACTTGCTCACCCAGTACTTC. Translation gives CASSPAMRDLLTQYF.

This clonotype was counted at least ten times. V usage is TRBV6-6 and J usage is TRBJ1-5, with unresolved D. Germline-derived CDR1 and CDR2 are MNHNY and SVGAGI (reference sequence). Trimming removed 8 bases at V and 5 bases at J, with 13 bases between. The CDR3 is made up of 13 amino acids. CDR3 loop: CASSGVKYQPQHF. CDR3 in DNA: TGTGCCAGCTCCGGCGTCAAATATCAGCCCCAGCATTTT.

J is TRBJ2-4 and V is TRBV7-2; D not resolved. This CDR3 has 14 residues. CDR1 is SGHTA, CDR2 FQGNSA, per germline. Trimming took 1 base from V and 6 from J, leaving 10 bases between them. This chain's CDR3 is CASSLVGSGNIQYF. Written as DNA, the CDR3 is TGTGCCAGCAGCTTAGTGGGGTCAGGAAACATTCAGTACTTC.

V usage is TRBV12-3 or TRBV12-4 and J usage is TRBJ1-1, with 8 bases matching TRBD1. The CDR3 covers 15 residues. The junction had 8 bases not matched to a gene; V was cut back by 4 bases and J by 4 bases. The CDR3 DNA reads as TGTGCCAGCAGTTCGCCGGGACAGGAGAGCACTGAAGCTTTCTTT. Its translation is CASSSPGQESTEAFF.

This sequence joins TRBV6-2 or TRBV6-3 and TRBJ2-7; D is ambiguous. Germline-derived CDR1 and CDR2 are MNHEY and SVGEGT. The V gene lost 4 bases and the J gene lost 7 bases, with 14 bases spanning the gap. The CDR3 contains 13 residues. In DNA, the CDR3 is TGTGCCAGCAGTTGGGATACCCTTCGGGAGCAGTACTTC. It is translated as CASSWDTLREQYF.

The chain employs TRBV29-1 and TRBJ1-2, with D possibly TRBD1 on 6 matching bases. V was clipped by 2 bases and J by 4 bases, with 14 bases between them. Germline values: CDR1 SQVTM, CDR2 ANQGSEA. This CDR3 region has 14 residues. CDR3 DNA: TGCAGCGTTGAATTGTCAGGGGTTAGCTATGGCTACACCTTC. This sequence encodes CSVELSGVSYGYTF.

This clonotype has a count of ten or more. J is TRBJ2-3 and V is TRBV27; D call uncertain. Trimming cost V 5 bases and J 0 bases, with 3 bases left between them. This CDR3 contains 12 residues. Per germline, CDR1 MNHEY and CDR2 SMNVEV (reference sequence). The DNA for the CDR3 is TGTGCCAGCAGTAAAAGCACAGATACGCAGTATTTT. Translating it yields CASSKSTDTQYF.

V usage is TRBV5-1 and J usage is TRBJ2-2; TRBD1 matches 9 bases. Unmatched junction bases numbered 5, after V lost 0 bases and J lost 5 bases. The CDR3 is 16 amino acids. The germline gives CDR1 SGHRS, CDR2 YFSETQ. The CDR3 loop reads CASSLVQGAQTGELFF. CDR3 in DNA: TGCGCCAGCAGCTTGGTACAGGGGGCGCAGACCGGGGAGCTGTTTTTT. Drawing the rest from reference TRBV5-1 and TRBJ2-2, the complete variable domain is KAGVTQTPRYLIKTRGQQVTLSCSPISGHRSVSWYQQTPGQGLQFLFEYFSETQRNKGNFPGRFSGRQFSNSRSEMNVSTLELGDSALYLCASSLVQGAQTGELFFGEGSRLTVL.

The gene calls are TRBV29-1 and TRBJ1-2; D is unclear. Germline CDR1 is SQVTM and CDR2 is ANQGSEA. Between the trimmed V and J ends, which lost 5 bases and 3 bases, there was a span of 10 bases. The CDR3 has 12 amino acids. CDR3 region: CSVSGSYYGYTF. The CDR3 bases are TGCAGCGTTTCCGGATCATACTATGGCTACACCTTC.

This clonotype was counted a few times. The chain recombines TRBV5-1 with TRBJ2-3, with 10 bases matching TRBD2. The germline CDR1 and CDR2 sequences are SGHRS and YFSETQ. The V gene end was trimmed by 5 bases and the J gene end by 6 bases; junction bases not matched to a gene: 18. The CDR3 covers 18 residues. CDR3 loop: CASRPTSGVSGVFDTQYF. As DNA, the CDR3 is TGCGCCAGCAGGCCAACTAGCGGGGTATCGGGGGTCTTCGATACGCAGTATTTT.

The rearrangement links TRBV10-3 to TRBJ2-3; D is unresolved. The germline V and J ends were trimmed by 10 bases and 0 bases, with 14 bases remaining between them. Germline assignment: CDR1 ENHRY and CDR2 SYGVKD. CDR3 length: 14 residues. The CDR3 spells CATRKEPSTDTQYF. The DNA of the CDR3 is TGTGCCACCCGTAAGGAACCAAGCACAGATACGCAGTATTTT.

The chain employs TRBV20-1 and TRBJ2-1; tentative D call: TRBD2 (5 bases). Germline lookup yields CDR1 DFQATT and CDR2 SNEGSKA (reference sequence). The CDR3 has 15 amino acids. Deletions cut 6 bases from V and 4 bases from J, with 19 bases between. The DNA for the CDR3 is TGCAGTGCCAAGTCCGGACTCGCACGTTACAATGAGCAGTTCTTC. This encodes CSAKSGLARYNEQFF.

The CDR3, as DNA: TGTGCCAGCAGCGGGGATTTCGGTGAGCAGTTCTTC. Its protein product is CASSGDFGEQFF. The chain couples TRBV7-3 to TRBJ2-1; D call uncertain. V shed 5 bases and J shed 9 bases, with 11 bases lying between them. Germline values: CDR1 SGHTA, CDR2 FQGTGA. The CDR3 is 12 amino acids.

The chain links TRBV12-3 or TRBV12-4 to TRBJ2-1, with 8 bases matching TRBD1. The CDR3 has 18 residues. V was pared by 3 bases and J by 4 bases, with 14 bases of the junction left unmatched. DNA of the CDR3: TGTGCCAGCAGTTTTAGAGACAGGGGATCCATTGGGTACAATGAGCAGTTCTTC. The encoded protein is CASSFRDRGSIGYNEQFF.